The entry that follows covers one T cell receptor beta chain sequence. This record comes from a study of blood T cell repertoires in COVID-19. Study-wide background: Sample material is recorded as cDNA or gDNA derived from T cells, B-cell-depleted T cells, or PBMCs.

Method: immunoSEQ multiplex PCR; TCRdb's copy keeps in-frame clones and lacks some. The table lists around 300,000 clones, about 90% of them singletons. The material sequenced was PBMCs or T cells enriched from blood (not recorded which). This TCR derives from a man under 40 who had recovered from COVID-19.

CDR3 region: CASSERDRDNYGYTF. DNA for the CDR3: TGTGCCAGCAGCGAAAGGGACAGGGATAACTATGGCTACACCTTC. The V gene is TRBV4-2, the J gene TRBJ1-2, with 9 bases identical to TRBD1. Unmatched junction bases numbered 5, after V lost 5 bases and J lost 1 base. CDR3 length: 15 amino acids. CDR1 and CDR2 (germline): LGHNA, YNFKEQ.